This note documents a single T cell receptor (beta chain) sequence. After extraction with the RNeasy kit, about 0.45 to 1 ug of the RNA was reverse transcribed using random hexamers. TCRdb ran MiXCR on the immunoSEQ multiplex PCR reads and lists one entry per CDR3 protein. The repertoire consists of over 150,000 distinct CDR3 sequences, with roughly 94% occurring once and the leading ten covering 0.099%. Germline-derived CDR1 and CDR2 are SQVTM and ANQGSEA. J was trimmed by 3 bases and V by 7 bases; bases with no gene match: 6. CDR3 length: 13 amino acids. The sample comes from a study of CD8 T cells in Susac syndrome.

The gene calls are TRBV29-1 and TRBJ1-2, with 9 bases matching TRBD1. Sequencing used CD4+ T cells from PBMCs. This sequence originates from a human donor with Susac syndrome. The CDR3 loop reads CSATGTGYYGYTF. CDR3 sequence (DNA): TGCAGCGCAACCGGGACAGGGTACTATGGCTACACCTTC.